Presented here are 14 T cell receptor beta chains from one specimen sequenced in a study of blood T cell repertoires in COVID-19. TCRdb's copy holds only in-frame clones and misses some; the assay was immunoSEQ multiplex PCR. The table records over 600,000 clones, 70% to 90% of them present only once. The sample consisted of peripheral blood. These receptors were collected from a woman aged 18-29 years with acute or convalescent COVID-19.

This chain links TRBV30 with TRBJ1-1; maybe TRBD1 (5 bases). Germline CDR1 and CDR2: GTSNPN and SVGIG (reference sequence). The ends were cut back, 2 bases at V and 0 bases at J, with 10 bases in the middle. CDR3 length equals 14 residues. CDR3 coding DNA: TGTGCCTGGAGTACGACAGTGGTGAACACTGAAGCTTTCTTT. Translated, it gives CAWSTTVVNTEAFF.

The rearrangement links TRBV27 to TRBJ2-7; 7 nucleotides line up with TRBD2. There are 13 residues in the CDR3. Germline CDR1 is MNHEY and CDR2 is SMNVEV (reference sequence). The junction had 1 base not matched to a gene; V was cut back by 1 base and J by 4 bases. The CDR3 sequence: CASSLWEGYEQYF. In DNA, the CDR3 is TGTGCCAGCAGTTTATGGGAGGGTTACGAGCAGTACTTC.

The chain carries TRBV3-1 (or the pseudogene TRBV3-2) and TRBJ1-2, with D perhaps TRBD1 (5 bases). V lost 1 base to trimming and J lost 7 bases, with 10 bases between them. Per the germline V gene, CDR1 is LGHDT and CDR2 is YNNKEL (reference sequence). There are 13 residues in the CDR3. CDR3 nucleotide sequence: TGTGCCAGCAGCCAAGGGGACGGGGGTGGCTACACCTTC. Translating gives CASSQGDGGGYTF.

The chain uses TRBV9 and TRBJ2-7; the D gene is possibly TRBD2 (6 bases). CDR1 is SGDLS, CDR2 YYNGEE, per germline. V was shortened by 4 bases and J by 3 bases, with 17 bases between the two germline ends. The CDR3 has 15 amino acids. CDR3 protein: CASSPFGGTDYEQYF. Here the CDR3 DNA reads TGTGCCAGCAGCCCATTTGGGGGGACGGACTACGAGCAGTACTTC.

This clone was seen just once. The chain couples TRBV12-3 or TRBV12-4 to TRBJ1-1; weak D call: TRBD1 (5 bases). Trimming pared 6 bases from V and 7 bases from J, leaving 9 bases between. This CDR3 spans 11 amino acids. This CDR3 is CASRGLLEAFF. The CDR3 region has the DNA TGTGCCAGCAGGGGACTTCTTGAAGCTTTCTTT.

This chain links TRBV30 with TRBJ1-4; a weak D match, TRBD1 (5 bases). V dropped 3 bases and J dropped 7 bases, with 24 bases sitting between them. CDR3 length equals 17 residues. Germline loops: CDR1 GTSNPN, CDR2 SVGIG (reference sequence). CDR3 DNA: TGTGCCTGGAGCGCCGAGGACGGCGCTCGGGGGGTTGAAAAACTGTTTTTT. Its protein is CAWSAEDGARGVEKLFF.

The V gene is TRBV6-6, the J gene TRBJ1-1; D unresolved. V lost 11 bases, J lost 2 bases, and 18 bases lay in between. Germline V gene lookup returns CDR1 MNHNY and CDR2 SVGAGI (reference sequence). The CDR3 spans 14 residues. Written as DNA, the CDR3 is TGTGCCGGACTTCCCACGGGGAAAAACACTGAAGCTTTCTTT. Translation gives CAGLPTGKNTEAFF.

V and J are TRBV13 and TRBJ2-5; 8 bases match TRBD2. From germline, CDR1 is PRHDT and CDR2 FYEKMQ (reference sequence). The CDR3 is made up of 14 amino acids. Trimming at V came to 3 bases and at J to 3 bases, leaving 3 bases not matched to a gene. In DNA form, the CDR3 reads TGTGCCAGCAGCTTTAGGCGGGGGGAAGAGACCCAGTACTTC. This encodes CASSFRRGEETQYF.

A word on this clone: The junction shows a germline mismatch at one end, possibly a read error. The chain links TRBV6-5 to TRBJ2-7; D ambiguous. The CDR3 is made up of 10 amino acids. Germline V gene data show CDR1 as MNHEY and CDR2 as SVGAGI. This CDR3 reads CASSYSFVHF. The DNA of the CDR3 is TGTGCCAGCAGTTACTCCTTCGTCCACTTC.

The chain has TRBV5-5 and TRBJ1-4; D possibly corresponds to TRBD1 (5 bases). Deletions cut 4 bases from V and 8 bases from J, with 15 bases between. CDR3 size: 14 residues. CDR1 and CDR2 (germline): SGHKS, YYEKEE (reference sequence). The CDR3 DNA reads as TGTGCCAGCAGCGTCAGTGGGGGGATCGAAAAACTGTTTTTT. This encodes CASSVSGGIEKLFF.

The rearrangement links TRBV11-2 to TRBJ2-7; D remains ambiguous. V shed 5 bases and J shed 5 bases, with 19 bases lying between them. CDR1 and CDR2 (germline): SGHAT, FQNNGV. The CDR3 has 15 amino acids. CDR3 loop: CASSTSPRFPHEQYF. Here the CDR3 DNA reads TGTGCCAGCAGCACCTCCCCCCGGTTTCCCCACGAGCAGTACTTC.

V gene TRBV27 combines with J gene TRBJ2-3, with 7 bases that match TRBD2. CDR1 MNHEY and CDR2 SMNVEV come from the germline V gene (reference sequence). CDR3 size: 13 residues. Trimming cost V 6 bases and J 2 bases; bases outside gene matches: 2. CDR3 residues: CASRSGNTDTQYF. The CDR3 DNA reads TGTGCCAGCAGAAGCGGGAACACAGATACGCAGTATTTT.

The CDR3 loop reads CATSGDTMNTEAFF. In nucleotides, the CDR3 is TGTGCCACCTCGGGGGATACTATGAACACTGAAGCTTTCTTT. The chain employs TRBV7-8 and TRBJ1-1, with TRBD1 as a possible D gene (5 bases). Trimming stripped 10 bases from V and 0 bases from J, with 15 bases between. The CDR3 spans 14 residues. Germline loops: CDR1 SGHVS, CDR2 FQNEAQ. Full variable domain (missing parts from reference TRBV7-8 and TRBJ1-1): GAGVSQSPRYKVAKRGQDVALRCDPISGHVSLFWYQQALGQGPEFLTYFQNEAQLDKSGLPSDRFFAERPEGSVSTLKIQRTQQEDSAVYLCATSGDTMNTEAFFGQGTRLTVV.

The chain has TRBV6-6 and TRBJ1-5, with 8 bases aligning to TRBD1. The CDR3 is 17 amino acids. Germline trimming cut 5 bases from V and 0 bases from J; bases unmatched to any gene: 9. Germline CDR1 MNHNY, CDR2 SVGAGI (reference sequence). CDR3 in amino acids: CASSPQGASPSNQPQHF. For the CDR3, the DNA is TGTGCCAGCAGTCCGCAGGGGGCGTCACCTAGCAATCAGCCCCAGCATTTT.